This entry is about one T cell receptor beta chain. This sample is part of a study of blood T cell repertoires in COVID-19. The wider study: Sources were T cells, B-cell-depleted T cells, or PBMCs; the material itself was cDNA or gDNA.

Under the authors' procedure: Amplification with reference gene primers provided the estimates of nucleated cell counts. The assay was immunoSEQ multiplex PCR, and TCRdb's table has in-frame clones only and misses some. From that table come the V and J calls and clone size; the DNA was used to work out D and trimming. The table lists tens of thousands of clones, about nine tenths of them singletons, with 5.5% to 7.5% in the top ten. V was trimmed by 0 bases and J by 8 bases, leaving 7 bases between them. The CDR3 is 12 residues long. Germline lookup yields CDR1 LGHDT and CDR2 YNNKEL (reference sequence).

The V gene is TRBV3-1 (or the pseudogene TRBV3-2), the J gene TRBJ1-1; no reliable D call. This receptor was identified in a woman of 80 years or more with acute or convalescent COVID-19. Source material: peripheral blood. The CDR3 spells CASSQDRREAFF. CDR3 DNA: TGTGCCAGCAGCCAAGATAGGCGGGAAGCTTTCTTT.